The clone carrying this T cell receptor (beta chain) has a count of ten or more. The antigen remains unidentified. This specimen comes from a study of spatial heterogeneity in lung cancer. Whole-study results and caveats: Blood carried ubiquitous expanded tumor TCRs more at resection than follow-up.

From germline, CDR1 is DFQATT and CDR2 SNEGSKA (reference sequence). The CDR3 runs 16 residues. With V trimmed by 3 bases and J by 1 base, 5 bases remained unmatched. Described time point: sample taken at primary tumor resection. Whole RNA obtained from tumor, nontumor lung or frozen PBMC underwent sequencing without sorting. TCRdb re-derived calls from the 5' RACE reads in MiXCR, one entry per CDR3 protein. The table lists 50,000 or so distinct CDR3 sequences, about 7.6% of them singletons, with about 13% in the top ten. This TCR derives from a female donor with early-stage non-small cell lung cancer. The chain carries TRBV20-1 and TRBJ1-5; 11 positions match TRBD1. The source material was PBMCs, sampled at surgery. The CDR3 sequence: CSARGQGGVSNQPQHF. CDR3 DNA: TGCAGTGCTAGGGGACAGGGGGGAGTAAGCAATCAGCCCCAGCATTTT.